These 24 T cell receptor beta chains originate from one sample sequenced in a study of monozygotic twins with inflammatory bowel disease. After re-calling the 5' RACE reads, TCRdb lists one entry per CDR3 protein, DNA absent. Its clone listing holds some 170,000 distinct CDR3 sequences. The sample consisted of blood. The receptors were gathered from a human donor with ulcerative colitis or Crohn's disease, or a healthy co-twin of an affected twin (not recorded which).

V and J are TRBV7-3 and TRBJ2-2; lacking DNA, the TRBD2 call made by TCRdb goes unchecked. The CDR3 spans 15 residues. CDR1 is SGHTA and CDR2 is FQGTGA in the germline V gene. CDR3 region: CASSLTSGGTGELFF.

The chain couples TRBV11-2 to TRBJ2-1; TCRdb names TRBD1, which stays unverified in the absence of DNA. CDR1 and CDR2 from the germline V gene are SGHAT and FQNNGV. The CDR3 spans 14 residues. This CDR3 reads CASSLADGINEQFF.

The CDR3 sequence: CASSYSQVQETQYF. V is TRBV6-6 and J is TRBJ2-5. Per the germline V gene, CDR1 is MNHNY and CDR2 is SVGAGI (reference sequence). The CDR3 spans 14 residues.

The V gene is TRBV7-6, the J gene TRBJ2-2; there is no DNA to check the TCRdb D call of TRBD1. CDR3 length: 17 amino acids. Germline CDR1 is SGHVS and CDR2 is FNYEAQ. CDR3 loop: CASSFFPGQVNTGELFF.

The rearrangement links TRBV7-8 to TRBJ1-1. Germline CDR1 reads SGHVS; CDR2 reads FQNEAQ. The CDR3 spans 14 residues. The CDR3 region is CASSLGLGGAEAFF.

The chain carries TRBV6-2 or TRBV6-3 and TRBJ2-2. This CDR3 has 14 residues. Germline-derived CDR1 and CDR2 are MNHEY and SVGEGT. The CDR3 here is CASSQKLHTGELFF.

The chain is built from TRBV10-3 and TRBJ1-5. This CDR3 has 13 residues. CDR1 and CDR2 (germline): ENHRY, SYGVKD. CDR3 in amino acids: CAISEEDDQPQHF.

This sequence joins TRBV20-1 and TRBJ2-7; the D call of TRBD1 rests on TCRdb alone, since no DNA is present to check it. The CDR3 spans 14 residues. CDR1 and CDR2 from the germline V gene are DFQATT and SNEGSKA (reference sequence). CDR3 loop: CSATEGTAFYEQYF.

This chain joins TRBV6-1 and TRBJ2-5; TCRdb indicates TRBD1, and absent DNA this call remains unverified. This CDR3 spans 15 amino acids. Germline V gene data show CDR1 as MNHNS and CDR2 as SASEGT. CDR3 region: CASNPGQGFRETQYF.

This chain uses TRBV5-1 with TRBJ1-5; no DNA is available, so the TRBD1 call from TCRdb remains unchecked. There are 15 residues in the CDR3. From germline, CDR1 is SGHRS and CDR2 YFSETQ. CDR3 loop: CASRPGPLLNQPQHF. Filled out from reference TRBV5-1 and TRBJ1-5, the complete variable domain reads KAGVTQTPRYLIKTRGQQVTLSCSPISGHRSVSWYQQTPGQGLQFLFEYFSETQRNKGNFPGRFSGRQFSNSRSEMNVSTLELGDSALYLCASRPGPLLNQPQHFGDGTRLSIL.

This chain uses TRBV10-3 with TRBJ2-7. CDR3 length: 11 residues. The germline V gene has CDR1 ENHRY and CDR2 SYGVKD. CDR3 region: CATGRQYEQYF.

The V gene is TRBV24-1, the J gene TRBJ2-3; TCRdb's D gene call, TRBD1, goes unchecked for lack of DNA. Germline CDR1 and CDR2: KGHDR and SFDVKD. This CDR3 contains 16 residues. CDR3 region: CATSTSGQGPTDTQYF.

CDR3 amino acids: CASSLPRGDEKLFF. The rearrangement joins TRBV12-3 or TRBV12-4 to TRBJ1-4; the TRBD1 assignment by TCRdb is unverifiable without DNA. The CDR3 runs 14 residues.

This chain connects TRBV5-1 to TRBJ1-1; TCRdb proposes TRBD1, but this gene call is untestable without DNA. Germline CDR1 is SGHRS and CDR2 is YFSETQ. The CDR3 spans 15 residues. The CDR3 reads CASSLVGQANTEAFF. The variable domain in full, with the rest retrieved from reference TRBV5-1 and TRBJ1-1, is KAGVTQTPRYLIKTRGQQVTLSCSPISGHRSVSWYQQTPGQGLQFLFEYFSETQRNKGNFPGRFSGRQFSNSRSEMNVSTLELGDSALYLCASSLVGQANTEAFFGQGTRLTVV.

The chain employs TRBV12-3 or TRBV12-4 and TRBJ2-7; TCRdb designates TRBD1, a call that cannot be tested without DNA. The CDR3 has 14 residues. The CDR3: CASRLGGPNYEQYF.

The gene calls are TRBV5-1 and TRBJ2-3. The germline gives CDR1 SGHRS, CDR2 YFSETQ. This CDR3 contains 14 residues. CDR3 loop: CASSSTASTDTQYF.

The chain combines TRBV28 with TRBJ1-2; the D gene TCRdb calls, TRBD1, cannot be checked with no DNA. CDR3 size: 11 residues. The germline V gene has CDR1 MDHEN and CDR2 SYDVKM. CDR3 amino acids: CASSSGYGYTF.

The J gene is TRBJ2-1, the V gene TRBV24-1; the D call of TRBD2 rests on TCRdb alone, since no DNA is present to check it. Germline V lookup: CDR1 KGHDR, CDR2 SFDVKD. The CDR3 has 13 residues. The CDR3 region is CATSGSGHNEQFF.

This chain uses TRBV7-8 with TRBJ1-2; TCRdb picks TRBD1, but there is no DNA to check that call. The CDR3 covers 13 residues. Germline CDR1 is SGHVS and CDR2 is FQNEAQ. The CDR3 here is CASSLGQGGGYTF.

V gene TRBV6-1 combines with J gene TRBJ2-7; TCRdb indicates TRBD1, and absent DNA this call remains unverified. The CDR3 runs to 15 residues. Per germline, CDR1 MNHNS and CDR2 SASEGT. The CDR3 loop is CASRGTGTASYEQYF.

The J gene is TRBJ1-1, the V gene TRBV4-1; TCRdb returns TRBD1, unconfirmable since there is no DNA. Per germline, CDR1 MGHRA and CDR2 YSYEKL. This CDR3 has 15 residues. The CDR3 spells CASSQGGLLNTEAFF.

This chain joins TRBV28 and TRBJ2-1; absent DNA, TCRdb's TRBD1 call cannot be checked. There are 14 residues in the CDR3. Germline CDR1 reads MDHEN; CDR2 reads SYDVKM. CDR3 protein: CAGRPGTGFNEQFF. The full variable domain, rest sourced from reference TRBV28 and TRBJ2-1, is DVKVTQSSRYLVKRTGEKVFLECVQDMDHENMFWYRQDPGLGLRLIYFSYDVKMKEKGDIPEGYSVSREKKERFSLILESASTNQTSMYLCAGRPGTGFNEQFFGPGTRLTVL.

The CDR3 loop is CASRRDRGDTQYF. This chain links TRBV2 with TRBJ2-3; the TCRdb D gene call, TRBD1, has no DNA to confirm it. Germline assignment: CDR1 SNHLY and CDR2 FYNNEI. This CDR3 has 13 residues.

The chain is built from TRBV24-1 and TRBJ2-7. Germline CDR1 and CDR2: KGHDR and SFDVKD. CDR3 length: 11 residues. CDR3 residues: CATSGGVEQYF.